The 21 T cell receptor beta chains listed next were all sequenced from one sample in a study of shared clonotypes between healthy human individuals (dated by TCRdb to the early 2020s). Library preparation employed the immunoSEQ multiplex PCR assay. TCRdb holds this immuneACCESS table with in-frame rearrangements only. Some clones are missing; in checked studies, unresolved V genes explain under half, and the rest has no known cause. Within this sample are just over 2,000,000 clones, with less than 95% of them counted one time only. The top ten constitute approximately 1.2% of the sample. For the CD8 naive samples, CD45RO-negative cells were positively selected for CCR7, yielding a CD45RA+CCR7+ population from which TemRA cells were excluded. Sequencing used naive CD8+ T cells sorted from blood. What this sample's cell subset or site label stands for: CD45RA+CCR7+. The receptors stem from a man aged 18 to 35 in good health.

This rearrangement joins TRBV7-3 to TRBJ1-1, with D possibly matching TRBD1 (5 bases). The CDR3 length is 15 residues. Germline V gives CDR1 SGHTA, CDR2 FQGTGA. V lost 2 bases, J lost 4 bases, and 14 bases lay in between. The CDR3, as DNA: TGTGCCAGCAGCTTAGGGACCCTTGGGGGCACTGAAGCTTTCTTT. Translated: CASSLGTLGGTEAFF. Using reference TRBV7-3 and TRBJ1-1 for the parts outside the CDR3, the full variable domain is GAGVSQTPSNKVTEKGKYVELRCDPISGHTALYWYRQSLGQGPEFLIYFQGTGAADDSGLPNDRFFAVRPEGSVSTLKIQRTERGDSAVYLCASSLGTLGGTEAFFGQGTRLTVV.

CDR3 sequence (DNA): TGCGCCAGCAGCCTTTTAGCGGGAAGCACGGACGAGCAGTACTTC. It codes for CASSLLAGSTDEQYF. This chain links TRBV4-3 with TRBJ2-7, with 8 nucleotides matching TRBD2. V was pared by 4 bases and J by 5 bases, with 10 bases of the junction left unmatched. The CDR3 has 15 residues. Looked up from germline, CDR1 is LGHNA and CDR2 is YSLEER.

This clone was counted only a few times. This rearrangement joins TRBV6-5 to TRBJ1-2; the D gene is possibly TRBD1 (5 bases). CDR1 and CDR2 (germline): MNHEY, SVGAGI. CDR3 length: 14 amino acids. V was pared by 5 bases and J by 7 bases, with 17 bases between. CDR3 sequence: CASSPGARASGYTF. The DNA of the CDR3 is TGTGCCAGCAGTCCCGGGGCCAGGGCAAGTGGCTACACCTTC.

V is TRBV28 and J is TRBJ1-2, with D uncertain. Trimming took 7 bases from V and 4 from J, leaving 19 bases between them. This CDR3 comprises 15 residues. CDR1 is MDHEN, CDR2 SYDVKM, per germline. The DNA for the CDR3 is TGTGCCAGCACCGAAACCGACGGAGCCTTCTATGGCTACACCTTC. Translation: CASTETDGAFYGYTF.

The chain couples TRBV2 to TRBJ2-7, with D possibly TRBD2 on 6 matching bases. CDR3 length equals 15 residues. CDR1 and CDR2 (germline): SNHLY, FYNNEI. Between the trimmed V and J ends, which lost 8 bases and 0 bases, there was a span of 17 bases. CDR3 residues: CASYDTGLSSYEQYF. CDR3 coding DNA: TGTGCCAGCTACGATACGGGACTTTCCTCCTACGAGCAGTACTTC. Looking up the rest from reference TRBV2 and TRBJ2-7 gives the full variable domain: EPEVTQTPSHQVTQMGQEVILRCVPISNHLYFYWYRQILGQKVEFLVSFYNNEISEKSEIFDDQFSVERPDGSNFTLKIRSTKLEDSAMYFCASYDTGLSSYEQYFGPGTRLTVT.

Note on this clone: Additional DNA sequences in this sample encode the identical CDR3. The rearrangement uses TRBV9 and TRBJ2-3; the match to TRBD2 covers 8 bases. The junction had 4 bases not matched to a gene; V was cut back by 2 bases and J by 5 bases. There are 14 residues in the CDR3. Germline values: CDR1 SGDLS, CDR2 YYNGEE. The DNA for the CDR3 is TGTGCCAGCAGCGTGGGGAGCGGGGGAGATACGCAGTATTTT. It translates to CASSVGSGGDTQYF. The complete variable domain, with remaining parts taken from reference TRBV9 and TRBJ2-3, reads DSGVTQTPKHLITATGQRVTLRCSPRSGDLSVYWYQQSLDQGLQFLIQYYNGEERAKGNILERFSAQQFPDLHSELNLSSLELGDSALYFCASSVGSGGDTQYFGPGTRLTVL.

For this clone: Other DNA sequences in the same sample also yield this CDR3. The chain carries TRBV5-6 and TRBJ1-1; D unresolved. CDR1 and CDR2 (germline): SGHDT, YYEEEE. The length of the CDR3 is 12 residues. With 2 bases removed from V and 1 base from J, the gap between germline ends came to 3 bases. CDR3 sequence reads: CASSLPNTEAFF. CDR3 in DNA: TGTGCCAGCAGCTTACCGAACACTGAAGCTTTCTTT.

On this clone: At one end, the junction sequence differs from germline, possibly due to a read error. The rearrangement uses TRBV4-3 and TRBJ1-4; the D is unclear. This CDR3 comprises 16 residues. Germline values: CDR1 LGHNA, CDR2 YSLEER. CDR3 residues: CASSQDRSLKGEKLFF. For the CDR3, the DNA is TGCGCCAGCAGCCAAGATCGGTCCCTCAAGGGAGAAAAACTGTTCTTT.

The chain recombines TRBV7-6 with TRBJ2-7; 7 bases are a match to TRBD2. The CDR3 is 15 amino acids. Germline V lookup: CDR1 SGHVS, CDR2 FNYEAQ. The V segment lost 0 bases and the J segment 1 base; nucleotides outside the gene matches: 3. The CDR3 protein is CASSLAVAGSYEQYF. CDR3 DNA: TGTGCCAGCAGCTTAGCGGTAGCGGGTTCCTACGAGCAGTACTTC. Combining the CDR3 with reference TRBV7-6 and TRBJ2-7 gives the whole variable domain GAGVSQSPRYKVTKRGQDVALRCDPISGHVSLYWYRQALGQGPEFLTYFNYEAQQDKSGLPNDRFSAERPEGSISTLTIQRTEQRDSAMYRCASSLAVAGSYEQYFGPGTRLTVT.

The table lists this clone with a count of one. Here the CDR3 reads CASTPYTGLSGTEAFF. For the CDR3, the DNA is TGTGCCAGCACCCCCTATACAGGGTTATCGGGCACTGAAGCTTTCTTT. V is TRBV28 and J is TRBJ1-1, with D possibly being TRBD1 (6 bases). CDR1 MDHEN and CDR2 SYDVKM come from the germline V gene. Trimming removed 7 bases from V and 4 bases from J, with 22 bases in between. The CDR3 has 16 residues.

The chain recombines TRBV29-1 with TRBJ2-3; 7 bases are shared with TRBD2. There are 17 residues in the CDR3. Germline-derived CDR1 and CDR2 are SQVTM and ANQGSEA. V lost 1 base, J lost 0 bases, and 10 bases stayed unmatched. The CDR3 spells CSVEGVLAVISTDTQYF. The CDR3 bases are TGCAGCGTTGAAGGGGTGCTAGCGGTAATTAGCACAGATACGCAGTATTTT.

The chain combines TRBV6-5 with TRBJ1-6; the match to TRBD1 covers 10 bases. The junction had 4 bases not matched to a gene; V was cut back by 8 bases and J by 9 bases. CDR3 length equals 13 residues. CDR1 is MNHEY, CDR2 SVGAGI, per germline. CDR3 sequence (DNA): TGTGCCAGCCAGACAGGGGGCACTTCACCCCTCCACTTT. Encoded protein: CASQTGGTSPLHF.

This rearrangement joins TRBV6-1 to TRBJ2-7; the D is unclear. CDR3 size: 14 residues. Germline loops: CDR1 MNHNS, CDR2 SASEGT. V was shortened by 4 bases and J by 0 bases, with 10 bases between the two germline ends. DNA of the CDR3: TGTGCCAGCAGTGTTCTTGATAGCTCCTACGAGCAGTACTTC. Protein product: CASSVLDSSYEQYF.

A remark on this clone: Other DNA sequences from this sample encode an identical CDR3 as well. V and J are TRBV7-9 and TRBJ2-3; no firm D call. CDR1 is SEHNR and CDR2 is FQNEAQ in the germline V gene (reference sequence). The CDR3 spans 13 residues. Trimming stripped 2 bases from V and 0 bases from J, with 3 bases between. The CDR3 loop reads CASSLSSTDTQYF. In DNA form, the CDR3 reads TGTGCCAGCAGCTTATCCAGCACAGATACGCAGTATTTT.

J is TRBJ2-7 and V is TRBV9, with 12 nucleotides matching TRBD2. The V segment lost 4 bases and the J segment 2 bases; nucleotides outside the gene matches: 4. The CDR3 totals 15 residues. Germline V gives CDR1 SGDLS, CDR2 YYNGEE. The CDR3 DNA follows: TGTGCCAGCAGCTCCAGGACTAGCGGGGCCTACGAGCAGTACTTC. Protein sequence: CASSSRTSGAYEQYF.

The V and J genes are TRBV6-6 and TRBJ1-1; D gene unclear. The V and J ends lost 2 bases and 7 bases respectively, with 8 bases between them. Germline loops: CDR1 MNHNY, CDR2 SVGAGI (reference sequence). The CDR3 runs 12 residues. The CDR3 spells CASSYPGFEAFF. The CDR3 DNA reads TGTGCCAGCAGTTACCCAGGTTTTGAAGCTTTCTTT.

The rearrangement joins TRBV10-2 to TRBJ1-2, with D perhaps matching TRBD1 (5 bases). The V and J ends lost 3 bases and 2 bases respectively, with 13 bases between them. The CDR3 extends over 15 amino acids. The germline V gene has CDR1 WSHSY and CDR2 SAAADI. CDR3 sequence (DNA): TGCGCCAGCAGTGATACAGGAGATACAAACTATGGCTACACCTTC. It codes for CASSDTGDTNYGYTF.

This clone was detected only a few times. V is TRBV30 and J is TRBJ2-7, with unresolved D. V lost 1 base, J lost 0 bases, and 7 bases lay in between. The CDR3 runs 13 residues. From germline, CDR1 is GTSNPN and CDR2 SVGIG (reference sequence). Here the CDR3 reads CAWSDNGSYEQYF. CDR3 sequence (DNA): TGTGCCTGGAGTGACAACGGCTCCTACGAGCAGTACTTC.

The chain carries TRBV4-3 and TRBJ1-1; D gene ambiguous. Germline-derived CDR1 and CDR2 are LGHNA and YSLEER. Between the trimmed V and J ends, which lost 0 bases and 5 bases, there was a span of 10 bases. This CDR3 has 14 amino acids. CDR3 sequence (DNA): TGCGCCAGCAGCCAAGATCCGGTTGTGACTGAAGCTTTCTTT. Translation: CASSQDPVVTEAFF.

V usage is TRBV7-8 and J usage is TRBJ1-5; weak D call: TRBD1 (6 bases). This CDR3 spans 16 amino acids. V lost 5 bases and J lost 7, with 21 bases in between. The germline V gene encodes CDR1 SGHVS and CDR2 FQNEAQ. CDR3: CASSLGTPGQGQPQHF. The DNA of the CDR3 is TGTGCCAGCAGCCTGGGGACACCCGGGCAAGGGCAGCCCCAGCATTTT. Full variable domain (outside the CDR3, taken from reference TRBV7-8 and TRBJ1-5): GAGVSQSPRYKVAKRGQDVALRCDPISGHVSLFWYQQALGQGPEFLTYFQNEAQLDKSGLPSDRFFAERPEGSVSTLKIQRTQQEDSAVYLCASSLGTPGQGQPQHFGDGTRLSIL.

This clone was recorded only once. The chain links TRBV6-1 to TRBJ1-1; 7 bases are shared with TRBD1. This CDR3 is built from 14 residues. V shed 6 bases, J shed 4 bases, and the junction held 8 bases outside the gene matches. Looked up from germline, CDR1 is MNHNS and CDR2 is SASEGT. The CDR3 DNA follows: TGTGCCAGCAGCCCTACAGGGGTTGGCACTGAAGCTTTCTTT. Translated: CASSPTGVGTEAFF.